The 28 T cell receptor beta chains given below trace back to one sample, sequenced in a study of blood T cell repertoires in COVID-19. Sequencing used immunoSEQ multiplex PCR; TCRdb keeps in-frame clones, though not all of them. The sample carries 40,000 or so clones, about 70% recorded once. Sequences were obtained from peripheral blood. The receptors were sampled from a man at least 80 years old with acute or convalescent COVID-19.

This chain connects TRBV4-3 to TRBJ2-4, with 10 bases fitting TRBD2. Losses at the gene ends were 3 bases for V and 7 bases for J; bases not matched to a gene: 18. The CDR3 totals 19 residues. Germline V gene data show CDR1 as LGHNA and CDR2 as YSLEER. The chain's CDR3 is CASSHDKKAGGPRGNIQYF. Here the CDR3 DNA reads TGCGCCAGCAGCCATGATAAAAAAGCGGGAGGGCCTCGGGGGAACATTCAGTACTTC.

This clone showed up just once. The V gene is TRBV27, the J gene TRBJ1-6, with 11 bases matching TRBD1. This CDR3 spans 16 amino acids. With V trimmed by 4 bases and J by 7 bases, 6 bases remained unmatched. CDR1 and CDR2 (germline): MNHEY, SMNVEV (reference sequence). CDR3 protein: CASSSWTGGANSPLHF. Here the CDR3 DNA reads TGTGCCAGCAGTTCCTGGACAGGGGGCGCAAATTCACCCCTCCACTTT.

This clone showed up just once. The gene calls are TRBV2 and TRBJ1-1, with no clear D. This CDR3 contains 12 residues. Trimming pared 4 bases from V and 5 bases from J, leaving 8 bases between. Germline loops: CDR1 SNHLY, CDR2 FYNNEI. In nucleotides, the CDR3 is TGTGCCAGCAGTGTCGTGAGGACTGAAGCTTTCTTT. Its translation is CASSVVRTEAFF.

The chain is built from TRBV28 and TRBJ1-5; 9 bases are a match to TRBD1. The CDR3 is made up of 14 amino acids. J gave up 4 bases and V 6 bases, and 4 bases lay outside the gene matches. Germline V gene data show CDR1 as MDHEN and CDR2 as SYDVKM. The CDR3 protein is CASRPQGANQPQHF. In DNA, the CDR3 is TGTGCCAGCAGACCACAGGGGGCGAATCAGCCCCAGCATTTT. Based on the CDR3 plus reference TRBV28 and TRBJ1-5, the full variable domain is DVKVTQSSRYLVKRTGEKVFLECVQDMDHENMFWYRQDPGLGLRLIYFSYDVKMKEKGDIPEGYSVSREKKERFSLILESASTNQTSMYLCASRPQGANQPQHFGDGTRLSIL.

The gene calls are TRBV27 and TRBJ2-7; 14 bases align to TRBD2. In germline, CDR1 is MNHEY, CDR2 SMNVEV (reference sequence). The J segment lost 6 bases and the V segment lost 1 base, leaving 17 bases of the junction unmatched. The CDR3 totals 20 residues. This CDR3 reads CASSLYAVTSGRAPGGEQYF. The DNA for the CDR3 is TGTGCCAGCAGTTTATACGCCGTGACTAGCGGGAGGGCCCCCGGAGGCGAGCAGTACTTC.

The chain recombines TRBV29-1 with TRBJ2-1; D is possibly TRBD1 (5 bases). Trimming shortened V by 2 bases and J by 0 bases, and 14 bases separated the two germline ends. The CDR3 contains 16 residues. CDR1 SQVTM and CDR2 ANQGSEA come from the germline V gene. CDR3 DNA: TGCAGCGTTGAAATCTTTCAGGGAAGCTCCTACAATGAGCAGTTCTTC. This sequence encodes CSVEIFQGSSYNEQFF.

The chain carries TRBV10-3 and TRBJ2-3; the D gene is possibly TRBD2 (6 bases). CDR3 length: 16 residues. Trimming took off 3 bases at V and 2 bases at J, with 15 bases between the two ends. Germline CDR1 and CDR2: ENHRY and SYGVKD. CDR3 residues: CAISDPSAAPTDTQYF. In DNA form, the CDR3 reads TGTGCCATCAGTGACCCTAGCGCAGCACCCACAGATACGCAGTATTTT.

The chain carries TRBV3-1 (or the pseudogene TRBV3-2) and TRBJ2-7; D is ambiguous. Germline V gene data show CDR1 as LGHDT and CDR2 as YNNKEL (reference sequence). The CDR3 runs 11 residues. Trimming stripped 5 bases from V and 7 bases from J, with 9 bases between. CDR3 amino acids: CASSFGWEQYF. The CDR3 DNA reads as TGTGCCAGCAGCTTCGGGTGGGAGCAGTACTTC.

This clone has only a few counts. J is TRBJ2-2 and V is TRBV19; D gene unclear. Germline CDR1 reads LNHDA; CDR2 reads SQIVND (reference sequence). Trimming cost V 3 bases and J 7 bases, with 6 bases left between them. CDR3 length equals 12 residues. DNA of the CDR3: TGTGCCAGTAGTATTCAGTTCGGGGAGCTGTTTTTT. Residues: CASSIQFGELFF.

This chain connects TRBV5-6 to TRBJ1-2, with TRBD1 identical over 9 bases. The CDR3 totals 12 residues. Germline values: CDR1 SGHDT, CDR2 YYEEEE. With 4 bases clipped from V and 12 bases from J, the junction kept 7 bases outside the gene matches. The CDR3 protein is CASSSGTGKDTF. The CDR3, as DNA: TGTGCCAGCAGCAGCGGGACAGGGAAGGACACCTTC.

J is TRBJ1-1 and V is TRBV5-6, with no clear D. The CDR3 is 13 amino acids. Germline V gene data show CDR1 as SGHDT and CDR2 as YYEEEE. V dropped 2 bases and J dropped 0 bases, with 5 bases sitting between them. Here the CDR3 reads CASSFAVNTEAFF. The CDR3 coding sequence is TGTGCCAGCAGCTTCGCGGTGAACACTGAAGCTTTCTTT.

The chain combines TRBV7-2 with TRBJ2-5; 14 nucleotides agree with TRBD2. Germline V gives CDR1 SGHTA, CDR2 FQGNSA. V gave up 5 bases and J gave up 6 bases; unmatched junction bases: 8. The CDR3 totals 16 residues. CDR3 nucleotides: TGTGCCAGCAGCCTAGGGACTAGCGGGAGATCCAAGACCCAGTACTTC. As protein: CASSLGTSGRSKTQYF.

The gene calls are TRBV28 and TRBJ2-7; D is unclear. The CDR3 is made up of 14 amino acids. Deletions cut 6 bases from V and 3 bases from J, with 15 bases between. The germline V gene has CDR1 MDHEN and CDR2 SYDVKM. CDR3 in amino acids: CASSPPTPNYEQYF. The CDR3 bases are TGTGCCAGCAGCCCCCCGACACCCAACTACGAGCAGTACTTC.

CDR3 sequence reads: CSAGLGEQYF. The CDR3 DNA sequence: TGCAGTGCTGGCCTAGGCGAGCAGTACTTC. The V call is TRBV20-1, the J call TRBJ2-7, with D uncertain. The CDR3 totals 10 residues. Germline V CDR1 and CDR2: DFQATT, SNEGSKA (reference sequence). Trimming shortened V by 5 bases and J by 6 bases, and 8 bases separated the two germline ends.

The table lists this clone with a count of one. The chain links TRBV2 to TRBJ2-3; 11 nucleotides line up with TRBD2. With V trimmed by 6 bases and J by 2 bases, 4 bases remained unmatched. This CDR3 region has 15 residues. CDR1 is SNHLY, CDR2 FYNNEI, per germline. CDR3 nucleotides: TGTGCCAGCAGGATGACTAGCGGGGACACAGATACGCAGTATTTT. The encoded protein is CASRMTSGDTDTQYF.

This chain links TRBV6-5 with TRBJ2-4; TRBD2 might be the D (5 bases). V was shortened by 2 bases and J by 3 bases, with 14 bases between the two germline ends. Germline loops: CDR1 MNHEY, CDR2 SVGAGI. There are 16 residues in the CDR3. The CDR3 sequence is CASSYRVSAGKNIQYF. CDR3 sequence (DNA): TGTGCCAGCAGTTACCGGGTTAGCGCGGGCAAAAACATTCAGTACTTC.

This sequence joins TRBV29-1 and TRBJ2-3; a weak D match, TRBD1 (6 bases). Per germline, CDR1 SQVTM and CDR2 ANQGSEA. Trimming took off 6 bases at V and 2 bases at J, with 18 bases between the two ends. The CDR3 length is 15 residues. As DNA, the CDR3 is TGCAGCGTCAGATGGGCAGGGGCCTACACAGATACGCAGTATTTT. Protein sequence: CSVRWAGAYTDTQYF.

This clone was observed a few times. The chain combines TRBV11-2 with TRBJ2-1; 12 nucleotides match TRBD2. CDR3 length: 15 amino acids. The V and J ends lost 5 bases and 4 bases, in that order; junction bases with no gene match: 3. CDR1 and CDR2 (germline): SGHAT, FQNNGV. As DNA, the CDR3 is TGTGCCAGCAGCCGGACTAGCGGGAAGTACAATGAGCAGTTCTTC. It specifies CASSRTSGKYNEQFF.

The chain carries TRBV29-1 and TRBJ1-1; D perhaps matches TRBD1 (5 bases). This CDR3 has 12 amino acids. Germline CDR1 and CDR2: SQVTM and ANQGSEA. Trimming took 5 bases from V and 1 from J, leaving 8 bases between them. The DNA for the CDR3 is TGCAGCGTTCGAGGACAGAACACTGAAGCTTTCTTT. It is translated as CSVRGQNTEAFF.

V usage is TRBV28 and J usage is TRBJ2-1; 8 bases line up with TRBD2. V lost 2 bases and J lost 9; bases outside the gene matches: 12. Germline V gives CDR1 MDHEN, CDR2 SYDVKM. The CDR3 length is 16 residues. The CDR3: CASSLGSSGLRGEQFF. The CDR3 region has the DNA TGTGCCAGCAGTTTAGGGTCTAGCGGGTTACGAGGTGAGCAGTTCTTC.

The rearrangement links TRBV6-1 to TRBJ2-7; 9 nucleotides match TRBD1. Trimming took 0 bases from V and 4 from J; bases not matched to a gene: 4. The CDR3 loop spans 15 amino acids. CDR1 is MNHNS and CDR2 is SASEGT in the germline V gene. CDR3 nucleotide sequence: TGTGCCAGCAGTGAAGCGGACAGGGGCCCTTACGAGCAGTACTTC. Amino acids: CASSEADRGPYEQYF.

The rearrangement joins TRBV11-2 to TRBJ2-7; D may be TRBD2 (5 bases). The CDR3 spans 14 residues. Germline CDR1 reads SGHAT; CDR2 reads FQNNGV. Trimming stripped 3 bases from V and 3 bases from J, with 12 bases between. CDR3 DNA sequence: TGTGCCAGCAGCTTGGCGGCCGGGATCTACGAGCAGTACTTC. Translation: CASSLAAGIYEQYF.

The rearrangement joins TRBV5-1 to TRBJ2-2; 7 bases are shared with TRBD1. CDR3 length: 16 amino acids. Germline-derived CDR1 and CDR2 are SGHRS and YFSETQ. The trim removed 4 bases at V and 4 bases at J, leaving 10 bases unmatched. CDR3 nucleotides: TGCGCCAGCAGCGACGAGACAGGGATCCTCACCGGGGAGCTGTTTTTT. It translates to CASSDETGILTGELFF.

The chain links TRBV6-5 to TRBJ2-7; D uncertain. Germline CDR1 is MNHEY and CDR2 is SVGAGI. The CDR3 is 11 amino acids. Trimming took 6 bases from V and 3 from J, leaving 6 bases between them. The CDR3 DNA reads TGTGCCAGCAGCAAGAGCTACGAGCAGTACTTC. Translating it yields CASSKSYEQYF.

The chain links TRBV19 to TRBJ2-7, with 7 bases lining up with TRBD1. The CDR3 consists of 16 residues. Trimming cost V 4 bases and J 2 bases; bases outside gene matches: 11. Germline assignment: CDR1 LNHDA and CDR2 SQIVND (reference sequence). The CDR3 nucleotides are TGTGCCAGTAGTACACGAATCGGGACAGCTACCTACGAGCAGTACTTC. Translation gives CASSTRIGTATYEQYF.

V is TRBV12-2 and J is TRBJ1-4; the table assigns TRBD1, which was not confirmed against the DNA. TRBV12-2 is tagged as a pseudogene. The CDR3 runs 16 residues. DNA for the CDR3: TGTGCAAGTCGCCCGGACAGGGACAAGACTAATGAAAAACTGTTTTTT. Residues: CASRPDRDKTNEKLFF.

V gene TRBV18 combines with J gene TRBJ2-2; 8 bases map to TRBD2. CDR1 is KGHSH and CDR2 is LQKENI in the germline V gene. J lost 2 bases, V lost 3 bases, and 2 bases had no gene match. This CDR3 contains 15 residues. CDR3 region: CASSPSGSNTGELFF. The CDR3 region has the DNA TGTGCCAGCTCACCGAGCGGGAGTAACACCGGGGAGCTGTTTTTT.

The CDR3 region has the DNA TGTGCCAGCAGCAGGGGCACTGAAGCTTTCTTT. This gives the protein CASSRGTEAFF. The rearrangement uses TRBV6-2 or TRBV6-3 and TRBJ1-1; D may be TRBD1 (6 bases). The CDR3 contains 11 residues. The ends were cut back, 6 bases at V and 4 bases at J, with 6 bases in the middle. Per germline, CDR1 MNHEY and CDR2 SVGEGT.